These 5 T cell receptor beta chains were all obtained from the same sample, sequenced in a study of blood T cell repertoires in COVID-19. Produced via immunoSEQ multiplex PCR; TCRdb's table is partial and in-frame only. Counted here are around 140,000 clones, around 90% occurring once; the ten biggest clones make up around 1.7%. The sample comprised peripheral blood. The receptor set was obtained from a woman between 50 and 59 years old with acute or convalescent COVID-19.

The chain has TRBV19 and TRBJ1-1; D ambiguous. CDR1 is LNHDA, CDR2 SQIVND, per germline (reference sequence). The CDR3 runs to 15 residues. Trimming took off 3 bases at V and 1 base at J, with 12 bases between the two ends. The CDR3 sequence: CASSIFYQENTEAFF. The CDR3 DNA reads TGTGCCAGTAGTATTTTTTACCAGGAGAACACTGAAGCTTTCTTT. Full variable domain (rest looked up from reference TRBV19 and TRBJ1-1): DGGITQSPKYLFRKEGQNVTLSCEQNLNHDAMYWYRQDPGQGLRLIYYSQIVNDFQKGDIAEGYSVSREKKESFPLTVTSAQKNPTAFYLCASSIFYQENTEAFFGQGTRLTVV.

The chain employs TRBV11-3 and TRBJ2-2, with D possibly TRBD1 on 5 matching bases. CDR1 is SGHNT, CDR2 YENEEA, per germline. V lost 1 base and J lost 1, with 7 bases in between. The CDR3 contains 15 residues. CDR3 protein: CASSLGQGNTGELFF. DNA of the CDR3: TGTGCCAGCAGCTTAGGGCAGGGGAACACCGGGGAGCTGTTTTTT.

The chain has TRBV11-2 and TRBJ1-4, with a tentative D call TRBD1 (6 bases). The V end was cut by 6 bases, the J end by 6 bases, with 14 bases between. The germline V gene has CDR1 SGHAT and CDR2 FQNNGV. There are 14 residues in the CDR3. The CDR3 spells CASSLTPGDEKLFF. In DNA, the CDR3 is TGTGCCAGCAGTCTTACCCCAGGGGATGAAAAACTGTTTTTT.

In DNA, the CDR3 is TGTGCCAGCAGCCAAAAGGTTACAGGACCCTCTGGAAACACCATATATTTT. Translating gives CASSQKVTGPSGNTIYF. The V gene is TRBV16, the J gene TRBJ1-3, with D perhaps TRBD1 (5 bases). The V gene lost 2 bases and the J gene lost 0 bases, with 14 bases spanning the gap. The CDR3 length is 17 residues. Germline V lookup: CDR1 KGHSY, CDR2 FQNENV.

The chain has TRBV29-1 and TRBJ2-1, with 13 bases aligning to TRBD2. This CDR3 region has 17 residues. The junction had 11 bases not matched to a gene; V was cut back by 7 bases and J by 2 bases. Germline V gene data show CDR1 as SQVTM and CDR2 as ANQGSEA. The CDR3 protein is CSAGYPGTSGTYNEQFF. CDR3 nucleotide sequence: TGCAGCGCGGGATACCCAGGGACTAGCGGGACCTACAATGAGCAGTTCTTC.